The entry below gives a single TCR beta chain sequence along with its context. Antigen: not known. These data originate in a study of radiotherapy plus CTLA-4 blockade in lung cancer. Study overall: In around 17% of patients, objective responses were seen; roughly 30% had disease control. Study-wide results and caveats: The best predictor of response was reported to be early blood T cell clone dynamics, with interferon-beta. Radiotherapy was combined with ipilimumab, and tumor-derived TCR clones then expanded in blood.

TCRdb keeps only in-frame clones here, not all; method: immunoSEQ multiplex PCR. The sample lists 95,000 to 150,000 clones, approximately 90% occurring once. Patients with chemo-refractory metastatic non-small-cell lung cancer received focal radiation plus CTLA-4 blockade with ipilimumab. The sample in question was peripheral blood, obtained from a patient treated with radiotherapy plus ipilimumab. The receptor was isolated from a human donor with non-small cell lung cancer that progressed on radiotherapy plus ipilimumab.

The CDR3 loop is CASSYVADTGELFF. The CDR3 bases are TGTGCCAGCAGTTACGTGGCGGATACCGGGGAGCTGTTTTTT. J is TRBJ2-2 and V is TRBV6-5; D remains ambiguous. Between the trimmed V and J ends, which lost 2 bases and 5 bases, there was a span of 9 bases. This CDR3 is built from 14 residues. CDR1 is MNHEY, CDR2 SVGAGI, per germline.